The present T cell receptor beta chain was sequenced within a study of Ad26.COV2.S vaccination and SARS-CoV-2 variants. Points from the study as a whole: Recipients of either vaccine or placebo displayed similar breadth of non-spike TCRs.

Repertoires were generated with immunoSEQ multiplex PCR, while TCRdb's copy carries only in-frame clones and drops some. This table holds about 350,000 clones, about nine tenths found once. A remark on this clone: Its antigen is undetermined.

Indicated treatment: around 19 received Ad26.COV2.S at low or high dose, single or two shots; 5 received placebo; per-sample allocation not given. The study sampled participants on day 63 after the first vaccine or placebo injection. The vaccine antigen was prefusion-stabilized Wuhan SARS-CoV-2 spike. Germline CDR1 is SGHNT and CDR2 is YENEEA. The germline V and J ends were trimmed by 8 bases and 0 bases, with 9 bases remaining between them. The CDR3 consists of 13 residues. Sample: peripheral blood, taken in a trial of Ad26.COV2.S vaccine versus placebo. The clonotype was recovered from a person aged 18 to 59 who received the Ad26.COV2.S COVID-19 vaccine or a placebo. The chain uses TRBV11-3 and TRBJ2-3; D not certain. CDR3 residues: CASGAASTDTQYF. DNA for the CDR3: TGTGCCAGCGGAGCAGCTAGCACAGATACGCAGTATTTT.